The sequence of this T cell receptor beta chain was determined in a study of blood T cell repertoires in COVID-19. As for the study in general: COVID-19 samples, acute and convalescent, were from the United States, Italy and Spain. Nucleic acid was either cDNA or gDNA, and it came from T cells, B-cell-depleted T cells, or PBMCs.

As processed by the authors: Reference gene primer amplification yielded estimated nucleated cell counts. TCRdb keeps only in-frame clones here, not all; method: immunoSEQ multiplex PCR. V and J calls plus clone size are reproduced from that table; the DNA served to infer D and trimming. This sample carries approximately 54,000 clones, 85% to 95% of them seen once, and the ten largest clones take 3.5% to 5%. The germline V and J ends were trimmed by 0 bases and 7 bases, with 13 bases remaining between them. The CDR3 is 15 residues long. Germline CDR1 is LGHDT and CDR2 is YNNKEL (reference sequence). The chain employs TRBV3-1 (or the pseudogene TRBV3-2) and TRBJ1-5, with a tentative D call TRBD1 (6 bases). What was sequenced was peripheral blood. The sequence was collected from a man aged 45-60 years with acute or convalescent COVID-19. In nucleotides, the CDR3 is TGTGCCAGCAGCCAAGACCCAGGGGCTGACCAGCCCCAGCATTTT. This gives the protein CASSQDPGADQPQHF.